The 26 T cell receptor beta chains below were found in one sample sequenced in a study of blood T cell repertoires in COVID-19. The method was immunoSEQ multiplex PCR; TCRdb's version includes in-frame clones alone and lacks a portion of them. In the table there are 150,000 to 200,000 clones, 70% to 90% of which are singletons. Material: peripheral blood. The receptors originated from a woman in her 70s with acute or convalescent COVID-19.

This clone was counted once. CDR3 DNA sequence: TGCGCCAGCAGCCCCGGGGAGCGGGAGGCCAATGAGCAGTTCTTC. This translates into CASSPGEREANEQFF. This chain links TRBV4-3 with TRBJ2-1, with 9 positions matching TRBD2. The V and J ends lost 4 bases and 6 bases, in that order; junction bases with no gene match: 7. The CDR3 has 15 amino acids. Germline V lookup: CDR1 LGHNA, CDR2 YSLEER.

The chain carries TRBV4-3 and TRBJ1-5; 8 positions match TRBD1. CDR1 is LGHNA and CDR2 is YSLEER in the germline V gene. Germline trimming cut 0 bases from V and 10 bases from J; bases unmatched to any gene: 8. The CDR3 is made up of 15 amino acids. Here the CDR3 DNA reads TGCGCCAGCAGCCAAGACAGGGGGCCTGACGCACCCCAGCATTTT. Translated, it gives CASSQDRGPDAPQHF.

The genes are TRBV6-5 and TRBJ1-1, with a possible D match to TRBD1 (5 bases). From germline, CDR1 is MNHEY and CDR2 SVGAGI. Trimming stripped 6 bases from V and 4 bases from J, with 15 bases between. The CDR3 is made up of 14 amino acids. The CDR3 DNA is TGTGCCAGCAGGACTGACACCGGGGGCACTGAAGCTTTCTTT. It specifies CASRTDTGGTEAFF.

This chain links TRBV2 with TRBJ1-2, with TRBD1 matching 11 bases. The CDR3 consists of 16 residues. In germline, CDR1 is SNHLY, CDR2 FYNNEI. J was trimmed by 4 bases and V by 5 bases; bases with no gene match: 9. CDR3 residues: CASSPLGTGGSYGYTF. CDR3 sequence (DNA): TGTGCCAGCAGTCCTCTTGGGACAGGGGGAAGCTATGGCTACACCTTC.

In DNA form, the CDR3 reads TGTGCCAGCTCTTCAGGGGTTAATTCACCCCTCCACTTT. Translating it yields CASSSGVNSPLHF. This chain uses TRBV18 with TRBJ1-6; perhaps TRBD1 as D (6 bases). CDR3 length: 13 residues. Germline loops: CDR1 KGHSH, CDR2 LQKENI. V was pared by 6 bases and J by 6 bases, with 9 bases between.

In nucleotides, the CDR3 is TGCAGTGCTAGACTAAATGGCTACACCTTC. Protein product: CSARLNGYTF. V gene TRBV20-1 combines with J gene TRBJ1-2; D remains ambiguous. Germline V lookup: CDR1 DFQATT, CDR2 SNEGSKA (reference sequence). This CDR3 spans 10 amino acids. V lost 2 bases and J 6 bases, leaving 4 bases between the germline ends.

The chain recombines TRBV9 with TRBJ2-7; perhaps TRBD1 as D (6 bases). The length of the CDR3 is 13 residues. Germline-derived CDR1 and CDR2 are SGDLS and YYNGEE. V dropped 3 bases and J dropped 6 bases, with 13 bases sitting between them. As DNA, the CDR3 is TGTGCCAGCAGCGCAGGGGTAGGGACCGAGCAGTACTTC. This translates into CASSAGVGTEQYF.

The J gene is TRBJ2-7, the V gene TRBV6-2 or TRBV6-3; possibly TRBD1 for D (7 bases). Trimming left V 5 bases short and J 0 bases short, with 14 bases between. The CDR3 runs 15 residues. Germline V lookup: CDR1 MNHEY, CDR2 SVGEGT. Here the CDR3 DNA reads TGTGCCAGCAGTCTTAGCGGACAGGACTCCTACGAGCAGTACTTC. This translates into CASSLSGQDSYEQYF.

The chain couples TRBV12-5 to TRBJ1-2; D gene uncertain. Trimming stripped 2 bases from V and 8 bases from J, with 12 bases between. Germline V gene sequence: CDR1 LGHNT, CDR2 FRNRAP. This CDR3 spans 13 amino acids. DNA for the CDR3: TGTGCTAGTGGTTTGTGGCAGGCTGGGGGCTACACCTTC. It yields the protein CASGLWQAGGYTF.

The rearrangement joins TRBV4-1 to TRBJ2-2; TRBD1 matches at 7 bases. Germline V lookup: CDR1 MGHRA, CDR2 YSYEKL. V lost 4 bases and J lost 4; bases outside the gene matches: 6. The CDR3 totals 15 residues. The CDR3 DNA follows: TGCGCCAGCAGCCCATCGACAGGGAGCACCGGGGAGCTGTTTTTT. This sequence encodes CASSPSTGSTGELFF.

V is TRBV24-1 and J is TRBJ2-3; 8 bases are a match to TRBD2. Germline V gene data show CDR1 as KGHDR and CDR2 as SFDVKD. J was trimmed by 2 bases and V by 8 bases; bases with no gene match: 14. This CDR3 spans 17 amino acids. CDR3 bases: TGTGCCACCATTGAAAGCCTCGGGGGGGAGCACACAGATACGCAGTATTTT. Protein product: CATIESLGGEHTDTQYF.

The chain carries TRBV24-1 and TRBJ2-1; perhaps TRBD2 as D (5 bases). The CDR3 spans 13 residues. CDR1 KGHDR and CDR2 SFDVKD come from the germline V gene. V lost 0 bases and J lost 7, with 6 bases in between. CDR3 in amino acids: CATSDLGENEQFF. The CDR3 DNA sequence: TGTGCCACCAGTGATTTGGGGGAGAATGAGCAGTTCTTC.

This clone was observed a few times. The gene calls are TRBV2 and TRBJ2-2, with 8 bases matching TRBD1. The V and J ends lost 10 bases and 7 bases, in that order; junction bases with no gene match: 17. The V gene's germline CDR1 is SNHLY and CDR2 FYNNEI. This CDR3 region has 16 residues. DNA for the CDR3: TGTGCCACCGGCCAGGGGGCATCCCATAATGGCGGGGAGCTGTTTTTT. Encoded protein: CATGQGASHNGGELFF.

The chain links TRBV9 to TRBJ2-6; D gene uncertain. The germline V gene encodes CDR1 SGDLS and CDR2 YYNGEE. CDR3 length: 17 amino acids. Trimming shortened V by 0 bases and J by 4 bases, and 14 bases separated the two germline ends. DNA of the CDR3: TGTGCCAGCAGCGTAGTGGCAGGTCCCCCCGGGGCCAACGTCCTGACTTTC. This encodes CASSVVAGPPGANVLTF.

The chain is built from TRBV9 and TRBJ2-5; TRBD1 matches at 7 bases. Trimming removed 0 bases from V and 1 base from J; junction bases left unmatched: 6. In germline, CDR1 is SGDLS, CDR2 YYNGEE. This CDR3 is 16 amino acids long. The CDR3 loop is CASSVGVGGPQETQYF. The CDR3 bases are TGTGCCAGCAGCGTAGGTGTAGGGGGCCCCCAAGAGACCCAGTACTTC.

This chain connects TRBV7-2 to TRBJ2-3, with a tentative D call TRBD1 (5 bases). Trimming took off 1 base at V and 2 bases at J, with 10 bases between the two ends. This CDR3 contains 15 residues. Looked up from germline, CDR1 is SGHTA and CDR2 is FQGNSA. The CDR3 loop is CASSLDGRVTDTQYF. The CDR3 nucleotides are TGTGCCAGCAGCTTAGACGGCAGGGTCACAGATACGCAGTATTTT.

A note on this clone: Because the CDR3's place on the DNA is in doubt, the DNA is left out and the CDR3 is given as listed by TCRdb. The J gene is TRBJ2-7, the V gene TRBV21-1; TRBD1 is the table's D call, not checked against the DNA. TRBV21-1 is a documented pseudogene. Including both end residues, the CDR3 is 17 amino acids long. The CDR3 protein is CASSKGQVGTGTHEQYF.

The chain is built from TRBV19 and TRBJ1-2; maybe TRBD1 (6 bases). The CDR3 contains 16 residues. Trimming removed 6 bases at V and 3 bases at J, with 20 bases between. CDR1 is LNHDA and CDR2 is SQIVND in the germline V gene (reference sequence). The CDR3, as DNA: TGTGCCAGTAGCACAGGGTTTTACGTGCTTGACTATGGCTACACCTTC. Amino acid sequence: CASSTGFYVLDYGYTF.

This clone was seen more than once but under ten times. V usage is TRBV19 and J usage is TRBJ1-2; D possibly corresponds to TRBD1 (5 bases). Trimming took 7 bases from V and 0 from J, leaving 15 bases between them. This CDR3 is built from 15 residues. Germline CDR1 and CDR2: LNHDA and SQIVND (reference sequence). The CDR3: CASKDSSGTNYGYTF. The CDR3 region has the DNA TGTGCCAGTAAAGACAGTTCCGGTACTAACTATGGCTACACCTTC. Filled out from reference TRBV19 and TRBJ1-2, the complete variable domain reads DGGITQSPKYLFRKEGQNVTLSCEQNLNHDAMYWYRQDPGQGLRLIYYSQIVNDFQKGDIAEGYSVSREKKESFPLTVTSAQKNPTAFYLCASKDSSGTNYGYTFGSGTRLTVV.

This clone appeared a few times. This chain links TRBV7-3 with TRBJ2-1; 9 bases map to TRBD1. Germline V gene sequence: CDR1 SGHTA, CDR2 FQGTGA. Unmatched junction bases numbered 6, after V lost 0 bases and J lost 6 bases. This CDR3 contains 16 residues. The CDR3 reads CASSLTGTGFGNEQFF. In nucleotides, the CDR3 is TGTGCCAGCAGCTTAACCGGGACAGGGTTTGGCAATGAGCAGTTCTTC.

This clone was found once. V and J are TRBV24-1 and TRBJ2-1; 16 bases are a match to TRBD2. This CDR3 comprises 18 residues. J was trimmed by 7 bases and V by 3 bases; bases with no gene match: 8. CDR1 is KGHDR, CDR2 SFDVKD, per germline. CDR3 bases: TGTGCCACCAGTGATCCACCCGGGACTAGCGGGAGGGCGAATGAGCAGTTCTTC. It is translated as CATSDPPGTSGRANEQFF.

J is TRBJ2-7 and V is TRBV27, with 9 bases aligning to TRBD2. The germline CDR1 and CDR2 sequences are MNHEY and SMNVEV (reference sequence). The trim removed 6 bases at V and 0 bases at J, leaving 18 bases unmatched. This CDR3 is 19 amino acids long. The CDR3 DNA follows: TGTGCCAGCAGCCCAAACGCCATCACCGCGGGAGGGAGCTCCTACGAGCAGTACTTC. Its translation is CASSPNAITAGGSSYEQYF.

The chain has TRBV6-5 and TRBJ1-1; maybe TRBD1 (6 bases). Trimming took off 6 bases at V and 0 bases at J, with 11 bases between the two ends. Germline V gene lookup returns CDR1 MNHEY and CDR2 SVGAGI. This CDR3 contains 14 residues. CDR3 sequence reads: CASSQDRMNTEAFF. CDR3 in DNA: TGTGCCAGCAGCCAAGACAGGATGAACACTGAAGCTTTCTTT.

This clone was counted between two and nine times. This chain uses TRBV5-5 with TRBJ1-4; TRBD1 aligns across 9 bases. The CDR3 loop spans 15 amino acids. V gave up 4 bases and J gave up 8 bases; unmatched junction bases: 9. The germline gives CDR1 SGHKS, CDR2 YYEKEE (reference sequence). DNA of the CDR3: TGTGCCAGCAGCCTTTACGGGACAGGGTCGGAAAAACTGTTTTTT. It yields the protein CASSLYGTGSEKLFF.

The chain recombines TRBV10-2 with TRBJ1-1; a possible D gene is TRBD1 (5 bases). This CDR3 is 14 amino acids long. V was clipped by 10 bases and J by 4 bases, with 19 bases between them. Germline-derived CDR1 and CDR2 are WSHSY and SAAADI. Written as DNA, the CDR3 is TGCGCCACCAGCCCCCAGGGAAAGGGCACTGAAGCTTTCTTT. It yields the protein CATSPQGKGTEAFF.

The rearrangement uses TRBV14 and TRBJ1-2; D is undetermined. Trimming cost V 0 bases and J 4 bases, with 15 bases left between them. CDR3 length: 16 residues. Germline CDR1 and CDR2: SGHDN and FVKESK. CDR3 in DNA: TGTGCCAGCAGCCAAGACAAGCGCAGACCGAGCTATGGCTACACCTTC. It specifies CASSQDKRRPSYGYTF.